These 5 T cell receptor beta chains share one sample of origin, sequenced in a study of post-analysis software for immune sequencing data. The study's findings and limits: TRBV segments more frequent in patients than in controls numbered about 5 and included TRBV5-6, TRBV5-1 and TRBV20-1.

Prepared TCR beta cDNA libraries contained unique molecular identifiers. TCRdb ran MiXCR on the PCR reads and lists one entry per CDR3 protein. The top ten clones hold around 0.55% of a sample with about 760,000 distinct CDR3 sequences, 25% to 30% of them seen once. What these receptors recognize is not known. Sequenced material: blood. The receptors here all came from a girl between 5 and 17 years old with multiple sclerosis.

The chain couples TRBV6-5 to TRBJ2-5, with D tentatively TRBD1 (6 bases). This CDR3 comprises 15 residues. CDR1 and CDR2 (germline): MNHEY, SVGAGI. The V and J ends lost 6 bases and 1 base respectively, with 15 bases between them. Written as DNA, the CDR3 is TGTGCCAGCAGCTCCTGGGGGCAGGCCCAAGAGACCCAGTACTTC. Protein product: CASSSWGQAQETQYF.

This clonotype has more than one count but fewer than ten. The rearrangement joins TRBV29-1 to TRBJ2-2, with 11 bases matching TRBD2. This CDR3 is built from 13 residues. CDR1 is SQVTM and CDR2 is ANQGSEA in the germline V gene. V trimming: 7 bases; J trimming: 4 bases; junction bases outside the gene matches: 2. The CDR3 nucleotides are TGCAGCGCCCTAGCGGGAGGCACCGGGGAGCTGTTTTTT. It yields the protein CSALAGGTGELFF.

The rearrangement uses TRBV20-1 and TRBJ2-5, with TRBD2 matching over 7 bases. With 5 bases clipped from V and 4 bases from J, the junction kept 10 bases outside the gene matches. Germline CDR1 and CDR2: DFQATT and SNEGSKA (reference sequence). The CDR3 spans 14 residues. In DNA form, the CDR3 reads TGCAGTGCTGGGCTAGCGGTGGGGGTAGAGACCCAGTACTTC. This codes for CSAGLAVGVETQYF.

The chain joins TRBV29-1 to TRBJ1-5, with 9 bases that match TRBD1. J lost 4 bases, V lost 4 bases, and 5 bases had no gene match. CDR3 length: 14 amino acids. Per the germline V gene, CDR1 is SQVTM and CDR2 is ANQGSEA. The CDR3 protein is CSVVGTGNNQPQHF. The CDR3 region has the DNA TGCAGCGTTGTCGGGACAGGGAATAATCAGCCCCAGCATTTT.

CDR3 nucleotide sequence: TGTGCCAGCAGTGAAGCGCGTCGACAGGACACAGATACGCAGTATTTT. It is translated as CASSEARRQDTDTQYF. V and J are TRBV2 and TRBJ2-3, with D maybe TRBD1 (6 bases). The CDR3 totals 16 residues. Germline V gives CDR1 SNHLY, CDR2 FYNNEI. V dropped 0 bases and J dropped 2 bases, with 12 bases sitting between them.